This entry concerns a single TCR beta chain. Around 2.2 micrograms of genomic DNA came from cryopreserved PBMCs for TCR beta libraries. The data were obtained in a study of cytotoxic CD8 clonotypes in ibrutinib-treated CLL. CDR1 is SQVTM and CDR2 is ANQGSEA in the germline V gene. The V and J ends lost 0 bases and 2 bases respectively, with 14 bases between them. This CDR3 is built from 15 residues. Sequenced by immunoSEQ multiplex PCR; TCRdb stores in-frame clones only, minus some. Counted here are some 150,000 clones, approximately 81% occurring once; the ten biggest clones make up around 13%. This chain connects TRBV29-1 to TRBJ2-7; perhaps TRBD1 as D (6 bases). Sample: PBMCs, taken after 12 months of ibrutinib treatment. This TCR derives from a human donor with chronic lymphocytic leukemia. CDR3 DNA sequence: TGCAGCGTTGAAGACGGACAGAAATCTACCTACGAGCAGTACTTC. Amino acid sequence: CSVEDGQKSTYEQYF.